The TCR beta chain under discussion was sequenced for a study of blood T cell repertoires in COVID-19. The V and J ends lost 8 bases and 4 bases respectively, with 14 bases between them. Germline V gene data show CDR1 as SNHLY and CDR2 as FYNNEI. The CDR3 contains 13 residues. Assay: immunoSEQ multiplex PCR; the TCRdb copy retains only in-frame clones and omits some. The table has over 130,000 clones, nearly 80% seen once. This clone was seen more than once but under ten times. The gene calls are TRBV2 and TRBJ1-1, with D possibly matching TRBD1 (6 bases). This TCR came from a woman aged 45 to 65 who had recovered from COVID-19. The sample comprised PBMCs or T cells enriched from blood (not recorded which). The CDR3: CASGGEGGTEAFF. The CDR3, as DNA: TGTGCCAGCGGTGGTGAAGGGGGCACTGAAGCTTTCTTT.